The 5 T cell receptor beta chains listed next were all sequenced from one sample in a study of shared clonotypes between healthy human individuals. Here immunoSEQ multiplex PCR was the method, and the copy in TCRdb shows in-frame clones only, minus some. The sample includes about 2.3 million clones, around 93% of them seen just once. Material for sequencing was naive CD4+ T cells from PBMCs. The subset: CD45RA+ positively selected. These receptors were taken from a man aged 18 to 30 in good health. Some clones in this sample may be carry-over from other donors' samples.

V gene TRBV28 combines with J gene TRBJ1-4; 8 positions match TRBD1. Germline CDR1 and CDR2: MDHEN and SYDVKM. The CDR3 is made up of 18 amino acids. With V trimmed by 3 bases and J by 2 bases, 11 bases remained unmatched. The CDR3 spells CASSFMWTGFTTNEKLFF. CDR3 sequence (DNA): TGTGCCAGCAGTTTTATGTGGACAGGGTTTACGACTAATGAAAAACTGTTTTTT. Supplemented by reference TRBV28 and TRBJ1-4, the full variable domain reads DVKVTQSSRYLVKRTGEKVFLECVQDMDHENMFWYRQDPGLGLRLIYFSYDVKMKEKGDIPEGYSVSREKKERFSLILESASTNQTSMYLCASSFMWTGFTTNEKLFFGSGTQLSVL.

The CDR3 sequence is CASSELGNTDTQYF. Written as DNA, the CDR3 is TGTGCCAGCAGCGAACTGGGGAACACAGATACGCAGTATTTT. The chain joins TRBV7-3 to TRBJ2-3; D unresolved. CDR3 length: 14 amino acids. V was clipped by 5 bases and J by 2 bases, with 11 bases between them. The germline V gene encodes CDR1 SGHTA and CDR2 FQGTGA.

The V gene is TRBV5-4, the J gene TRBJ2-1; 10 bases match TRBD2. Germline V gives CDR1 SGHNT, CDR2 YYREEE (reference sequence). V gave up 3 bases and J gave up 3 bases; unmatched junction bases: 6. The CDR3 is 16 amino acids. CDR3 DNA sequence: TGTGCCAGCAGCTCCGAGGTAGCGGGAGGCTACAATGAGCAGTTCTTC. Amino acid sequence: CASSSEVAGGYNEQFF.

The table lists this clone with a few counts. The V gene is TRBV7-9, the J gene TRBJ1-1; D gene uncertain. Trimming took off 5 bases at V and 1 base at J, with 8 bases between the two ends. CDR1 is SEHNR and CDR2 is FQNEAQ in the germline V gene (reference sequence). The CDR3 spans 13 residues. In DNA form, the CDR3 reads TGTGCCAGCAGCGGTACAACGAACACTGAAGCTTTCTTT. This encodes CASSGTTNTEAFF.

The V and J genes are TRBV5-5 and TRBJ2-1, with 14 bases aligning to TRBD2. V was clipped by 3 bases and J by 11 bases; unmatched bases: 10. The CDR3 has 16 amino acids. Germline V gene sequence: CDR1 SGHKS, CDR2 YYEKEE (reference sequence). CDR3 region: CASSSRGTSGSGQQFF. The CDR3 region has the DNA TGTGCCAGCAGCTCGCGCGGGACTAGCGGGAGCGGTCAGCAGTTCTTC.